The clone carrying this T cell receptor beta chain was recorded many times. What it binds is unknown. The time point was: persistent/refractory GD, antithyroid drugs over 5 years with positive TRAb. The TCR library was prepared using RNA isolated from PBMCs. Guidelines of the American Thyroid Association were used to diagnose Graves' disease. Patients hailed from an endocrinology department in Xi'an, China. In building TCR beta libraries, iRepertoire HTBI primers were used together with Arm-PCR of CDR3 regions. MiXCR was run by TCRdb on the multiplex PCR reads, yielding one entry per CDR3 protein. Of about 470,000 distinct CDR3 sequences in the sample, less than 25% are singletons; the top ten hold under 9%. This record comes from a study of regulatory T cells in long-lasting Graves disease. Study-wide points: More public clonotypes were shared by persistent patients (2,741) than by new patients (roughly 870). The study found lower TCR diversity in persistent Graves' patients than in newly diagnosed ones.

The TCR comes from a female donor with Graves disease. The sequences come from peripheral blood mononuclear cells (PBMCs), collected when the disease was refractory, from a patient treated with antithyroid drugs.

CDR3 loop: CASSPIFGGAGNQPQHF. CDR3 coding DNA: TGTGCCAGCAGTCCGATTTTTGGAGGCGCGGGCAATCAGCCCCAGCATTTT. This chain joins TRBV27 and TRBJ1-5, with unresolved D. The V gene's germline CDR1 is MNHEY and CDR2 SMNVEV (reference sequence). The length of the CDR3 is 17 residues. Deletions cut 5 bases from V and 2 bases from J, with 19 bases between.